The rows below give T cell receptor beta chains drawn from one sample of a study of blood T cell repertoires in COVID-19. Clones were read by immunoSEQ multiplex PCR, and TCRdb kept only the in-frame ones, dropping some. The sample lists around 340,000 clones, approximately 83% occurring once. The sequencing sample was made of PBMCs or T cells enriched from blood (not recorded which). These receptors were obtained from a woman aged 40 to 55 with acute COVID-19. Each CDR3 is given with its conserved first and last residue. Fields, in order: V gene, CDR3 protein.

v_call: TRBV9
cdr3_aa: CASSVATVPNEQFF

v_call: TRBV28
cdr3_aa: CASSLDQGGNEKLFF

v_call: TRBV6-1
cdr3_aa: CASRPRDSSNEQFF

v_call: TRBV7-2
cdr3_aa: CASSLISAGYEQYF

v_call: TRBV5-6
cdr3_aa: CASSASPGQLSGANVLTF

v_call: TRBV5-8
cdr3_aa: CASSLGAPEAFF

v_call: TRBV6-4
cdr3_aa: CASSRRDRVEKLFF

v_call: TRBV7-9
cdr3_aa: CASSYRGPMNTEAFF

v_call: TRBV9
cdr3_aa: CASSVAEGQFNSPLHF

v_call: TRBV7-3
cdr3_aa: CASSIDRGKPQHF

v_call: TRBV9
cdr3_aa: CASSVDGTGRIDTQYF

v_call: TRBV7-9
cdr3_aa: CASSLTTSTDTQYF

v_call: TRBV10-1
cdr3_aa: CASLPPQGEYGYTF

v_call: TRBV25-1
cdr3_aa: CASSLQGAGRDNEQFF

v_call: TRBV3-1/TRBV3-2
cdr3_aa: CASSPTGVYNQPQHF

v_call: TRBV7-2
cdr3_aa: CASSVQGLNEKLFF

v_call: TRBV6-5
cdr3_aa: CASSLDRSNYGYTF